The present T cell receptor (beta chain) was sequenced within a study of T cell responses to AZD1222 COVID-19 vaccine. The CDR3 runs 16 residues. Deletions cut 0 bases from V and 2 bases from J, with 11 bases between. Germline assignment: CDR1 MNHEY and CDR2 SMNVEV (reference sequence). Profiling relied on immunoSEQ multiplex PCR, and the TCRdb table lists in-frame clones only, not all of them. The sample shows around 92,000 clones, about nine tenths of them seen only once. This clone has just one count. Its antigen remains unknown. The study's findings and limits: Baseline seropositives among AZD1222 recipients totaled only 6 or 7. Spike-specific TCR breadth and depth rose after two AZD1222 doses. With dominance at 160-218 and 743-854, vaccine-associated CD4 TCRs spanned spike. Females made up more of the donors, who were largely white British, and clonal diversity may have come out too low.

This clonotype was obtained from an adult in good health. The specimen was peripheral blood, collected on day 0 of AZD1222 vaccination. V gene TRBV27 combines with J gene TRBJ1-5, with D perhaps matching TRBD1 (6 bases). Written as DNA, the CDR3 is TGTGCCAGCAGTTTATCTTCCCCAGGGGGCAATCAGCCCCAGCATTTT. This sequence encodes CASSLSSPGGNQPQHF.